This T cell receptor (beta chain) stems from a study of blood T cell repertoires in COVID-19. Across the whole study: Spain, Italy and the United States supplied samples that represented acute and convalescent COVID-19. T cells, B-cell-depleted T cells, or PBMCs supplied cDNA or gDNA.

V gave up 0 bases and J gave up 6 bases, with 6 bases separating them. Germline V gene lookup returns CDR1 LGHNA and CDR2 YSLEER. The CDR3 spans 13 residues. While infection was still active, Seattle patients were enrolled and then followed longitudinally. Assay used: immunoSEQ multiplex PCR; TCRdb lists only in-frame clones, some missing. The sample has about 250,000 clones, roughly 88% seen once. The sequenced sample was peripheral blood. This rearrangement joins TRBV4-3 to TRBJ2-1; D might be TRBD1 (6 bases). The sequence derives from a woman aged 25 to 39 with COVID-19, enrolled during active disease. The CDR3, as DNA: TGCGCCAGCAGCCAAGAGGGGGCCAATGAGCAGTTCTTC. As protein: CASSQEGANEQFF.